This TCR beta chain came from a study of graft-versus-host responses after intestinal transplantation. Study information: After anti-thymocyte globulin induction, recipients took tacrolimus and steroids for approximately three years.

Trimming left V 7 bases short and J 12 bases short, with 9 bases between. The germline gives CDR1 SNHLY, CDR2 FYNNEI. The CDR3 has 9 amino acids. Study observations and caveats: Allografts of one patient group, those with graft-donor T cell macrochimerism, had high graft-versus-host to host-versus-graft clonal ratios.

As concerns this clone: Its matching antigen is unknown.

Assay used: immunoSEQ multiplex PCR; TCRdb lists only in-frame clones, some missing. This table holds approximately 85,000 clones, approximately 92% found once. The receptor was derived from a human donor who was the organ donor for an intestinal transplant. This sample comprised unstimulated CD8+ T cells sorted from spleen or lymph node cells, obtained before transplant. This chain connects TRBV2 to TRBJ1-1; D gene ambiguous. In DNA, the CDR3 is TGTGCCAGCAAGGCAGGAACTTTCTTT. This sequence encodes CASKAGTFF.